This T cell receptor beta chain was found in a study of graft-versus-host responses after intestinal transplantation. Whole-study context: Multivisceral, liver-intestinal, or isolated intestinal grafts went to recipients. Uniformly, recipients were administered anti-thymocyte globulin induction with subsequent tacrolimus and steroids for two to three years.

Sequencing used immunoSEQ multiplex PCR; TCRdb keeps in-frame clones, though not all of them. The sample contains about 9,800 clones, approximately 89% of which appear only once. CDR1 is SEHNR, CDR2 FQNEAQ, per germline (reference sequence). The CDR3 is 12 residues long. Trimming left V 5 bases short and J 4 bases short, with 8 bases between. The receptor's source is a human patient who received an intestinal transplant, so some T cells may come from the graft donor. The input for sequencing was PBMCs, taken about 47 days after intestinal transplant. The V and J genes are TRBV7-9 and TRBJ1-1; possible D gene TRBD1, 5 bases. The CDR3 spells CASSPQGTEAFF. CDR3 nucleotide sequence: TGTGCCAGCAGCCCTCAGGGCACTGAAGCTTTCTTT.